The text below deals with one TCR beta chain. In the study's own analysis: Amplifying reference gene primers gave estimates of nucleated cell counts. Generated by immunoSEQ multiplex PCR, the TCRdb table keeps only in-frame clones and is missing some. That table gives V, J and clone size, and the DNA gave D and trimming. The sample holds under 95,000 clones, around 80% seen once. The data derive from a study of blood T cell repertoires in COVID-19. About the study: COVID-19 samples from acute and convalescent phases originated in the United States, Italy and Spain. PBMCs, B-cell-depleted T cells, or T cells were the source of the cDNA or gDNA that made up the material.

Trimming cost V 0 bases and J 2 bases, with 8 bases left between them. CDR3 size: 14 residues. Germline CDR1 SGHTS, CDR2 YDEGEE. Material: peripheral blood. V and J are TRBV5-8 and TRBJ1-2; D gene uncertain. The clonotype originates from a man over 45 with acute or convalescent COVID-19. The CDR3 bases are TGTGCCAGCAGCTTGGCCCAGGTGAACTATGGCTACACCTTC. It is translated as CASSLAQVNYGYTF.